Presented here are 15 T cell receptor beta chains from one specimen sequenced in a study of blood T cell repertoires in COVID-19. Here immunoSEQ multiplex PCR was the method, and the copy in TCRdb shows in-frame clones only, minus some. The data hold around 270,000 clones, with more than 85% observed a single time. Sequencing was done on a sample of peripheral blood. Receptor source: a middle-aged man with acute or convalescent COVID-19.

The gene calls are TRBV25-1 and TRBJ2-7; TRBD1 matches at 8 bases. CDR3 length equals 12 residues. Germline-derived CDR1 and CDR2 are MGHDK and SYGVNS. The junction had 3 bases not matched to a gene; V was cut back by 9 bases and J by 2 bases. The CDR3 is CASLDRAYEQYF. CDR3 bases: TGTGCCAGTCTGGACAGGGCCTACGAGCAGTACTTC.

The gene calls are TRBV2 and TRBJ1-2; D is ambiguous. This CDR3 is built from 14 residues. V gave up 8 bases and J gave up 6 bases, with 19 bases separating them. Germline loops: CDR1 SNHLY, CDR2 FYNNEI. The CDR3 DNA is TGTGCCAGCGTATCACAGCCCTATGACCATGGCTACACCTTC. This sequence encodes CASVSQPYDHGYTF.

CDR3 amino acids: CASSFARGTEAFF. The CDR3 bases are TGTGCCAGCAGTTTTGCCAGGGGGACTGAAGCTTTCTTT. The chain combines TRBV27 with TRBJ1-1; TRBD1 aligns across 7 bases. Germline values: CDR1 MNHEY, CDR2 SMNVEV (reference sequence). V lost 3 bases to trimming and J lost 5 bases; unmatched junction nucleotides: 3. The CDR3 length is 13 residues.

The chain joins TRBV6-5 to TRBJ1-3, with D possibly matching TRBD1 (6 bases). CDR1 MNHEY and CDR2 SVGAGI come from the germline V gene. V lost 5 bases and J 0 bases, leaving 8 bases between the germline ends. This CDR3 region has 14 residues. CDR3 sequence (DNA): TGTGCCAGCAGTAGGACAGCCTCTGGAAACACCATATATTTT. Translation gives CASSRTASGNTIYF.

The chain is built from TRBV19 and TRBJ1-2, with D perhaps TRBD1 (5 bases). Per the germline V gene, CDR1 is LNHDA and CDR2 is SQIVND (reference sequence). The CDR3 is 13 amino acids. The V and J ends lost 10 bases and 6 bases respectively, with 18 bases between them. CDR3 DNA: TGTGCCACAACCGAGGGGACTTTGGATGGCTACACCTTC. This encodes CATTEGTLDGYTF.

The genes are TRBV6-5 and TRBJ2-6; 9 bases are shared with TRBD1. The junction had 2 bases not matched to a gene; V was cut back by 3 bases and J by 2 bases. The CDR3 is 16 residues long. Germline V gives CDR1 MNHEY, CDR2 SVGAGI. CDR3: CASSYYRGPGANVLTF. DNA of the CDR3: TGTGCCAGCAGTTATTACAGGGGGCCTGGGGCCAACGTCCTGACTTTC.

The chain carries TRBV6-1 and TRBJ2-7; 8 nucleotides line up with TRBD1. There are 13 residues in the CDR3. V was pared by 3 bases and J by 7 bases, with 5 bases of the junction left unmatched. The germline V gene encodes CDR1 MNHNS and CDR2 SASEGT. The DNA of the CDR3 is TGTGCCAGCAGTGACCAGGGGGCGAGAGAGCAGTACTTC. Protein product: CASSDQGAREQYF.

V is TRBV9 and J is TRBJ1-5, with D maybe TRBD1 (5 bases). CDR1 and CDR2 (germline): SGDLS, YYNGEE. Trimming left V 0 bases short and J 3 bases short, with 7 bases between. CDR3 length: 14 residues. The DNA for the CDR3 is TGTGCCAGCAGCGTAGGGACACTCAATCAGCCCCAGCATTTT. Translated, it gives CASSVGTLNQPQHF.

In this sample, this clone turned up once. The rearrangement joins TRBV5-1 to TRBJ2-7, with D uncertain. The V end lost 4 bases, the J end lost 3 bases, and 14 bases lay between the germline ends. Germline lookup yields CDR1 SGHRS and CDR2 YFSETQ. This CDR3 comprises 14 residues. For the CDR3, the DNA is TGCGCCAGCAGCCCCCCCAGCGCGCACTACGAGCAGTACTTC. Amino acid sequence: CASSPPSAHYEQYF.

The gene calls are TRBV6-5 and TRBJ2-4; 7 bases line up with TRBD1. Unmatched junction bases numbered 9, after V lost 2 bases and J lost 5 bases. The germline V gene encodes CDR1 MNHEY and CDR2 SVGAGI. This CDR3 comprises 16 residues. CDR3 in amino acids: CASSYKAGGLENIQYF. In DNA, the CDR3 is TGTGCCAGCAGTTACAAGGCAGGGGGTTTAGAAAACATTCAGTACTTC.

DNA for the CDR3: TGTGCCAGCAGCTTGGTGAGGAACTATGGCTACACCTTC. Its protein product is CASSLVRNYGYTF. The rearrangement links TRBV5-8 to TRBJ1-2; D is unclear. CDR1 SGHTS and CDR2 YDEGEE come from the germline V gene. This CDR3 spans 13 amino acids. V was cut by 0 bases and J by 2 bases, with 5 bases left in between. The full variable domain, rest sourced from reference TRBV5-8 and TRBJ1-2, is EAGVTQSPTHLIKTRGQQATLRCSPISGHTSVYWYQQALGLGLQFLLWYDEGEERNRGNFPPRFSGRQFPNYSSELNVNALELEDSALYLCASSLVRNYGYTFGSGTRLTVV.

This clone has a handful of counts. V and J are TRBV7-8 and TRBJ2-5; TRBD2 might be the D (6 bases). The germline V gene encodes CDR1 SGHVS and CDR2 FQNEAQ. This CDR3 spans 16 amino acids. V lost 6 bases and J 5 bases, leaving 22 bases between the germline ends. The CDR3 loop reads CASSQGGSRRAETQYF. As DNA, the CDR3 is TGTGCCAGCAGTCAAGGAGGGTCTAGGCGGGCGGAGACCCAGTACTTC. The variable domain in full, completed from reference TRBV7-8 and TRBJ2-5, reads GAGVSQSPRYKVAKRGQDVALRCDPISGHVSLFWYQQALGQGPEFLTYFQNEAQLDKSGLPSDRFFAERPEGSVSTLKIQRTQQEDSAVYLCASSQGGSRRAETQYFGPGTRLLVL.

This clone was seen more than once but under ten times. V is TRBV14 and J is TRBJ1-4, with D possibly being TRBD1 (5 bases). CDR1 and CDR2 from the germline V gene are SGHDN and FVKESK. V lost 5 bases and J lost 10, with 20 bases in between. CDR3 length equals 15 residues. The CDR3 nucleotides are TGTGCCAGCAGCACCCCCCCCAGCCTCGGGGGAAAACTGTTTTTT. Translating gives CASSTPPSLGGKLFF. The full variable domain, completed using reference TRBV14 and TRBJ1-4, is EAGVTQFPSHSVIEKGQTVTLRCDPISGHDNLYWYRRVMGKEIKFLLHFVKESKQDESGMPNNRFLAERTGGTYSTLKVQPAELEDSGVYFCASSTPPSLGGKLFFGSGTQLSVL.

This rearrangement joins TRBV12-5 to TRBJ2-3; D gene uncertain. The germline gives CDR1 LGHNT, CDR2 FRNRAP. V lost 6 bases to trimming and J lost 2 bases, with 6 bases between them. This CDR3 is 12 amino acids long. The CDR3 DNA is TGTGCTAGTGGACCAGACACAGATACGCAGTATTTT. Protein product: CASGPDTDTQYF. Looking up the rest from reference TRBV12-5 and TRBJ2-3 gives the full variable domain: DARVTQTPRHKVTEMGQEVTMRCQPILGHNTVFWYRQTMMQGLELLAYFRNRAPLDDSGMPKDRFSAEMPDATLATLKIQPSEPRDSAVYFCASGPDTDTQYFGPGTRLTVL.

Remarks on this clone: The same CDR3 arises from other DNA sequences in this sample as well. The chain is built from TRBV11-3 and TRBJ2-3; TRBD2 agrees at 12 bases. After removal of 5 bases from V and 3 bases from J, the junction contained 6 bases not matched to a gene. The CDR3 spans 16 residues. From germline, CDR1 is SGHNT and CDR2 YENEEA. The CDR3 reads CASSLGTSGRTDTQYF. DNA for the CDR3: TGTGCCAGCAGCCTTGGGACTAGCGGGCGTACAGATACGCAGTATTTT.